One sample yielded the 6 T cell receptor beta chains listed below, sequenced in a study of a mutant IDH1 vaccine in newly diagnosed glioma (dated by TCRdb to about 2021). The library was built by means of the immunoSEQ multiplex PCR assay. TCRdb re-hosts the immuneACCESS table, in-frame sequences only. Its copies lack some clones; in the studies checked, an unresolved V gene accounts for under half of them, and the cause for the rest is not known. Recorded for this sample are roughly 120,000 clones; about 82% of them occurred a single time. The ten largest account for 5.5% of the sample. No antigen has been assigned to these receptors. Read against the paper, the sample's time point label means: week 11, during vaccination. Each vaccine dose was 300 ug of a 20-mer mutant IDH1 peptide in Montanide, given subcutaneously with topical imiquimod. The source was PBMCs, collected from a glioma patient whose treatment included an IDH1 peptide vaccine. The receptors come from a man between 35 and 55 years old with glioma.

V gene TRBV10-3 combines with J gene TRBJ2-3; weak D call: TRBD2 (5 bases). The germline V and J ends were trimmed by 0 bases and 4 bases, with 5 bases remaining between them. CDR1 is ENHRY, CDR2 SYGVKD, per germline. The CDR3 is made up of 13 amino acids. The CDR3 nucleotides are TGTGCCATCAGTGAGTCCGGGGCAGATACGCAGTATTTT. Translation: CAISESGADTQYF.

The chain combines TRBV12-5 with TRBJ2-7, with 11 bases aligning to TRBD1. Trimming at V came to 6 bases and at J to 1 base, leaving 5 bases not matched to a gene. The CDR3 has 15 residues. The germline V gene encodes CDR1 LGHNT and CDR2 FRNRAP. DNA for the CDR3: TGTGCTAGTGGCAACCGGGACAGGGGGTCCTACGAGCAGTACTTC. The encoded protein is CASGNRDRGSYEQYF. The complete variable domain, with remaining parts taken from reference TRBV12-5 and TRBJ2-7, reads DARVTQTPRHKVTEMGQEVTMRCQPILGHNTVFWYRQTMMQGLELLAYFRNRAPLDDSGMPKDRFSAEMPDATLATLKIQPSEPRDSAVYFCASGNRDRGSYEQYFGPGTRLTVT.

The rearrangement uses TRBV19 and TRBJ1-2; no definite D call. Germline V CDR1 and CDR2: LNHDA, SQIVND (reference sequence). The CDR3 has 13 amino acids. V gave up 6 bases and J gave up 4 bases, with 12 bases separating them. The CDR3 DNA sequence: TGTGCCAGTAGGGAACTGGGGTTCTATGGCTACACCTTC. Protein sequence: CASRELGFYGYTF.

The chain carries TRBV9 and TRBJ2-1; 9 bases align to TRBD1. Trimming at V came to 4 bases and at J to 1 base, leaving 3 bases not matched to a gene. Germline V gives CDR1 SGDLS, CDR2 YYNGEE. CDR3 length: 15 amino acids. The CDR3, as DNA: TGTGCCAGCAGCACAGGGGGCGCATCCTACAATGAGCAGTTCTTC. Translation gives CASSTGGASYNEQFF.

The chain uses TRBV7-2 and TRBJ2-1, with D tentatively TRBD2 (6 bases). There are 14 residues in the CDR3. The ends were cut back, 3 bases at V and 9 bases at J, with 15 bases in the middle. From germline, CDR1 is SGHTA and CDR2 FQGNSA. The DNA for the CDR3 is TGTGCCAGCAGCTTGGGGGGACTGAATAGTGAGCAGTTCTTC. Translation gives CASSLGGLNSEQFF. Drawing the rest from reference TRBV7-2 and TRBJ2-1, the complete variable domain is GAGVSQSPSNKVTEKGKDVELRCDPISGHTALYWYRQSLGQGLEFLIYFQGNSAPDKSGLPSDRFSAERTGGSVSTLTIQRTQQEDSAVYLCASSLGGLNSEQFFGPGTRLTVL.

V gene TRBV4-2 combines with J gene TRBJ1-5; TRBD1 matches at 10 bases. This CDR3 is 17 amino acids long. Trimming cost V 2 bases and J 3 bases; bases outside gene matches: 7. In germline, CDR1 is LGHNA, CDR2 YNFKEQ. In DNA, the CDR3 is TGTGCCAGCAGCCAAACGGGACAGGGGTGGGTCAATCAGCCCCAGCATTTT. Its protein is CASSQTGQGWVNQPQHF.